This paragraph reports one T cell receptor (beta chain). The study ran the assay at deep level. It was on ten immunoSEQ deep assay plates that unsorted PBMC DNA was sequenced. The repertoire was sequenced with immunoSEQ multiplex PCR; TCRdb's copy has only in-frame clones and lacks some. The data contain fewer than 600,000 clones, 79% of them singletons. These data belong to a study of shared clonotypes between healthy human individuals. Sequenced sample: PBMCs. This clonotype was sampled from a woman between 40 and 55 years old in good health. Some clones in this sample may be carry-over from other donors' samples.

The CDR3 sequence: CASSPDPRLAGGSDEQFF. In nucleotides, the CDR3 is TGTGCCAGCTCACCAGACCCGAGACTAGCGGGAGGTTCGGATGAGCAGTTCTTC. The V call is TRBV18, the J call TRBJ2-1, with 13 bases fitting TRBD2. V lost 2 bases to trimming and J lost 8 bases; unmatched junction nucleotides: 12. The CDR3 has 18 residues. CDR1 and CDR2 from the germline V gene are KGHSH and LQKENI.